This TCR beta chain was sequenced in a study of graft-versus-host responses after intestinal transplantation. Some clones are missing from TCRdb's copy, which holds only in-frame ones; the method was immunoSEQ multiplex PCR. The table shows approximately 100,000 clones, with roughly nine tenths occurring only once. The length of the CDR3 is 15 residues. The ends lost 2 bases at V and 2 bases at J; junction bases unmatched: 3. Germline loops: CDR1 SEHNR, CDR2 FQNEAQ (reference sequence). On this clone itself: The antigen is unknown.

The chain is built from TRBV7-9 and TRBJ1-5; TRBD1 aligns across 7 bases. The sequence came from a human donor who received an intestinal transplant. The source material was unstimulated CD4+ T cells sorted from spleen or lymph node cells, sampled before intestinal transplant. The CDR3 loop is CASSLQGVGNQPQHF. The CDR3 DNA follows: TGTGCCAGCAGCTTACAGGGGGTAGGCAATCAGCCCCAGCATTTT.